This TCR beta chain was sequenced in a study of blood T cell repertoires in COVID-19. As for the study in general: Material from acute and convalescent COVID-19 was sourced from the United States, Italy and Spain. T cells, B-cell-depleted T cells, or PBMCs supplied cDNA or gDNA.

Per the authors' pipeline: Reference gene primer amplification yielded estimated nucleated cell counts. Here immunoSEQ multiplex PCR was the method, and the copy in TCRdb shows in-frame clones only, minus some. V, J and clone size are those of that table, while D and trimming were read from the DNA. The repertoire holds 250,000 to 300,000 clones, with roughly nine tenths as singletons. This TCR was recovered from a young man with active or convalescent COVID-19. The specimen was peripheral blood.

In DNA form, the CDR3 reads TGTGCCAGCAGCCAAGCCTCGGGACAGGGTAGTCACGGCTACACCTTC. This codes for CASSQASGQGSHGYTF. The V gene is TRBV7-9, the J gene TRBJ1-2, with TRBD1 matching 9 bases. The CDR3 length is 16 residues. Germline V gene sequence: CDR1 SEHNR, CDR2 FQNEAQ (reference sequence). With 5 bases clipped from V and 8 bases from J, the junction kept 15 bases outside the gene matches.